The T cell receptor (beta chain) described here comes from a study of shared clonotypes between healthy human individuals. Nashville, Tennessee was home to all donors, each a Caucasian adult. This CDR3 is built from 15 residues. V dropped 4 bases and J dropped 5; count of bases not matched to a gene: 10. Germline CDR1 is SGDLS and CDR2 is YYNGEE. For unsorted PBMC, 300 ng DNA per replicate equaled around 27,000 T cell genomes. Here immunoSEQ multiplex PCR was the method, and the copy in TCRdb shows in-frame clones only, minus some. Among about half a million clones listed, 79% were seen once. The TCR comes from a middle-aged woman in good health. Some clones in this sample may be carry-over from other donors' samples. Sample: PBMCs. This rearrangement joins TRBV9 to TRBJ2-7, with 9 bases matching TRBD1. DNA of the CDR3: TGTGCCAGCAGCTTGACGGGACAGGGCATCGACGAGCAGTACTTC. The encoded protein is CASSLTGQGIDEQYF.